A single sample is the source of the 14 T cell receptor beta chains below, sequenced in a study of blood T cells in healthy people across ages. A second roughly 7 to 12 cycle PCR used barcoded and J-beta primers. TCRdb reanalysed the 5' RACE reads using MiXCR and keeps one entry per CDR3 protein. The sample consists of about 1.6 million distinct CDR3 sequences, roughly a third of them appearing once. The sample was blood. The receptors here all came from a woman aged 25 to 39 in good health.

This sequence joins TRBV20-1 and TRBJ1-1; tentative D call: TRBD1 (6 bases). V gave up 6 bases and J gave up 0 bases, with 14 bases separating them. This CDR3 has 14 amino acids. Germline V gene sequence: CDR1 DFQATT, CDR2 SNEGSKA (reference sequence). The CDR3 nucleotides are TGCAGTGCAAGCGGGGGCACCTTGAACACTGAAGCTTTCTTT. Translating gives CSASGGTLNTEAFF.

The chain couples TRBV7-2 to TRBJ1-4, with 7 positions matching TRBD1. The CDR3 has 15 residues. The J segment lost 7 bases and the V segment lost 5 bases, leaving 10 bases of the junction unmatched. Germline V gives CDR1 SGHTA, CDR2 FQGNSA. CDR3 DNA: TGTGCCAGCAGCCCCGGGACAGTGCTTGGTGAAAAACTGTTTTTT. This gives the protein CASSPGTVLGEKLFF.

CDR3 amino acids: CASSQARDREGEQYF. The CDR3 region has the DNA TGCGCCAGCAGCCAAGCCCGGGACAGGGAGGGAGAGCAGTACTTC. J is TRBJ2-5 and V is TRBV4-1, with TRBD1 matching 9 bases. V lost 1 base and J lost 11; bases outside the gene matches: 11. Germline V gene data show CDR1 as MGHRA and CDR2 as YSYEKL. The CDR3 is 15 residues long.

There are many counts of this clonotype. This chain links TRBV12-3 or TRBV12-4 with TRBJ2-3; D may be TRBD2 (6 bases). Trimming shortened V by 3 bases and J by 0 bases, and 7 bases separated the two germline ends. The CDR3 is 14 residues long. The CDR3 loop is CASSFGSSTDTQYF. The DNA for the CDR3 is TGTGCCAGCAGTTTCGGGAGCAGCACAGATACGCAGTATTTT.

The chain combines TRBV2 with TRBJ2-1; D ambiguous. V gave up 6 bases and J gave up 0 bases, with 12 bases separating them. The CDR3 contains 15 residues. Per germline, CDR1 SNHLY and CDR2 FYNNEI. CDR3 coding DNA: TGTGCCAGCAGCTCGAGAGGCCTCTCCTACAATGAGCAGTTCTTC. This codes for CASSSRGLSYNEQFF.

This clonotype was recorded a few times. The chain uses TRBV7-2 and TRBJ2-7, with 10 nucleotides matching TRBD1. V lost 5 bases, J lost 5 bases, and 9 bases stayed unmatched. CDR1 and CDR2 (germline): SGHTA, FQGNSA. CDR3 size: 15 residues. The CDR3 bases are TGTGCCAGCAGCCAACCGGGACAGGGGAGGAACGAGCAGTACTTC. Amino acids: CASSQPGQGRNEQYF.

The chain has TRBV20-1 and TRBJ2-3, with unresolved D. Trimming took off 6 bases at V and 5 bases at J, with 21 bases between the two ends. The CDR3 has 15 residues. Germline V gene lookup returns CDR1 DFQATT and CDR2 SNEGSKA (reference sequence). The CDR3: CSASEPPRSGDTQYF. The CDR3 DNA reads as TGCAGTGCCTCGGAGCCCCCACGGAGTGGAGATACGCAGTATTTT.

This chain connects TRBV6-2 or TRBV6-3 to TRBJ2-1; the D gene could be TRBD1 or TRBD2 (8 bases each). Trimming stripped 6 bases from V and 3 bases from J, with 18 bases between. This CDR3 contains 16 residues. CDR1 MNHEY and CDR2 SVGEGT come from the germline V gene. The CDR3: CASRSQGAGGYNEQFF. The DNA of the CDR3 is TGTGCCAGCAGGTCCCAGGGGGCGGGAGGCTACAATGAGCAGTTCTTC.

This clonotype showed up just a few times. The chain combines TRBV28 with TRBJ2-1; TRBD1 agrees at 10 bases. V gave up 10 bases and J gave up 9 bases; unmatched junction bases: 9. The CDR3 totals 13 residues. From germline, CDR1 is MDHEN and CDR2 SYDVKM. The CDR3 sequence is CATGDRGSGEQFF. The DNA of the CDR3 is TGTGCCACCGGGGACAGGGGATCCGGTGAGCAGTTCTTC.

This clonotype was detected only a few times. The chain combines TRBV25-1 with TRBJ1-6; D gene unclear. V dropped 1 base and J dropped 10 bases, with 14 bases sitting between them. Germline CDR1 is MGHDK and CDR2 is SYGVNS. The CDR3 has 15 amino acids. The CDR3 here is CASSESGLHGSPLHF. The CDR3 DNA is TGTGCCAGCAGTGAATCAGGCCTTCATGGGTCACCCCTCCACTTT.

This rearrangement joins TRBV7-3 to TRBJ2-1, with D possibly TRBD2 on 6 matching bases. Germline loops: CDR1 SGHTA, CDR2 FQGTGA. The CDR3 loop spans 16 amino acids. The V end lost 2 bases, the J end lost 0 bases, and 11 bases lay between the germline ends. The CDR3 coding sequence is TGTGCCAGCAGCTTAGACTTAGCGGACTCCTACAATGAGCAGTTCTTC. This codes for CASSLDLADSYNEQFF.

This chain links TRBV3-1 with TRBJ2-3; no definite D call. V was shortened by 0 bases and J by 0 bases, with 13 bases between the two germline ends. The CDR3 has 17 residues. CDR1 is LGHDT, CDR2 YNNKEL, per germline (reference sequence). The CDR3 loop reads CASSQDPGPSSTDTQYF. For the CDR3, the DNA is TGTGCCAGCAGCCAAGACCCCGGCCCGTCTAGCACAGATACGCAGTATTTT.

This clonotype was detected a few times. For the CDR3, the DNA is TGTGCCAGCAGCCCTGGACAGGGAAGGAACCAGTACTTC. It is translated as CASSPGQGRNQYF. The chain recombines TRBV12-3 or TRBV12-4 with TRBJ2-5, with 8 nucleotides matching TRBD1. J was trimmed by 10 bases and V by 6 bases; bases with no gene match: 10. The CDR3 consists of 13 residues.

The chain links TRBV7-8 to TRBJ2-1; 12 bases agree with TRBD2. The CDR3 has 19 amino acids. V gave up 2 bases and J gave up 9 bases; unmatched junction bases: 17. CDR1 is SGHVS and CDR2 is FQNEAQ in the germline V gene. The CDR3 protein is CASSLTTSGRRARVGEQFF. The CDR3 DNA reads TGTGCCAGCAGCTTAACGACTAGCGGGAGACGGGCTCGCGTAGGTGAGCAGTTCTTC.